Each of the 12 T cell receptor beta chains below was sequenced from the same sample in a study of T cells in Graves' hyperthyroidism and ophthalmopathy. RNA transcripts provided the source from which TCR beta CDR3 regions were amplified. First-round RT-PCR of the TCR CDR3 relied on the HTBI primer set. TCRdb re-called the multiplex PCR reads with MiXCR, one entry per CDR3 protein. The sample consists of fewer than 700,000 distinct CDR3 sequences, under 20% of them appearing once. The sequencing input was blood. Receptor source: a woman aged 18-35 years with Graves' ophthalmopathy.

This clonotype was found many times. The chain uses TRBV30 and TRBJ1-1; possible D gene TRBD1, 6 bases. CDR1 GTSNPN and CDR2 SVGIG come from the germline V gene (reference sequence). Trimming took 3 bases from V and 0 from J, leaving 8 bases between them. The CDR3 runs 13 residues. This chain's CDR3 is CAWRGALNTEAFF. CDR3 bases: TGTGCCTGGAGGGGGGCATTGAACACTGAAGCTTTCTTT.

To note about this clonotype: A junction boundary mismatches the germline segment, possibly from a read error. The rearrangement uses TRBV12-3 or TRBV12-4 and TRBJ2-1; the D is unclear. The CDR3 runs 16 residues. CDR3 loop: CASSPKVFSSYNERFF. The CDR3 nucleotides read TGTGCCAGCAGCCCGAAAGTATTTAGCTCCTACAATGAGCGGTTCTTC.

This clonotype was found many times. The chain is built from TRBV9 and TRBJ1-2, with 7 bases lining up with TRBD1. Germline assignment: CDR1 SGDLS and CDR2 YYNGEE. The junction had 3 bases not matched to a gene; V was cut back by 0 bases and J by 1 base. The CDR3 is made up of 15 amino acids. The CDR3 reads CASSVGGTDNYGYTF. The CDR3 DNA reads TGTGCCAGCAGCGTAGGAGGGACAGATAACTATGGCTACACCTTC.

This clonotype was recorded at least ten times. The rearrangement joins TRBV27 to TRBJ1-1; 10 nucleotides match TRBD1. The CDR3 contains 16 residues. V shed 5 bases, J shed 4 bases, and the junction held 10 bases outside the gene matches. CDR1 and CDR2 (germline): MNHEY, SMNVEV (reference sequence). This CDR3 reads CASSPRQGAGRTEAFF. The CDR3 coding sequence is TGTGCCAGCAGTCCTAGACAGGGGGCGGGGCGCACTGAAGCTTTCTTT.

The chain carries TRBV4-2 and TRBJ1-1; TRBD1 matches 7 bases. Per the germline V gene, CDR1 is LGHNA and CDR2 is YNFKEQ. J lost 5 bases, V lost 7 bases, and 7 bases had no gene match. This CDR3 contains 13 residues. CDR3: CASTDRTSTEAFF. CDR3 coding DNA: TGTGCCAGCACGGACAGGACCTCGACTGAAGCTTTCTTT.

With regard to this clonotype: A read error may be the cause here, since a much bigger clone is one base away. The chain couples TRBV10-3 to TRBJ1-1, with D tentatively TRBD1 (5 bases). Germline CDR1 reads ENHRY; CDR2 reads SYGVKD. The CDR3 length is 14 residues. CDR3 region: CAISESPYRTGAFF. The CDR3 region has the DNA TGTGCCATCAGTGAGTCCCCTTACAGGACTGGAGCTTTCTTT.

The table lists this clonotype with many counts. The chain is built from TRBV27 and TRBJ2-7; TRBD2 is a possible D gene (6 bases). V was clipped by 3 bases and J by 2 bases, with 11 bases between them. The CDR3 contains 14 residues. The germline CDR1 and CDR2 sequences are MNHEY and SMNVEV (reference sequence). This CDR3 is CASSFSGPPYEQYF. CDR3 nucleotide sequence: TGTGCCAGCAGTTTTAGCGGACCTCCCTACGAGCAGTACTTC.

This clonotype appeared many times. The chain employs TRBV5-6 and TRBJ1-5; perhaps TRBD1 as D (5 bases). This CDR3 region has 16 residues. Germline V CDR1 and CDR2: SGHDT, YYEEEE. V was clipped by 4 bases and J by 3 bases, with 17 bases between them. CDR3 sequence (DNA): TGTGCCAGCAGCCCTTTCGAGGGACGGAACAATCAGCCCCAGCATTTT. It specifies CASSPFEGRNNQPQHF.

The table lists this clonotype with many counts. The V call is TRBV7-9, the J call TRBJ2-1; perhaps TRBD1 as D (6 bases). The V and J ends lost 5 bases and 7 bases respectively, with 24 bases between them. The CDR3 runs 17 residues. Germline V gene lookup returns CDR1 SEHNR and CDR2 FQNEAQ (reference sequence). The CDR3 bases are TGTGCCAGCAGCGATAGTGACGACAGGCCCTCGAGTAATGAGCAGTTCTTC. This sequence encodes CASSDSDDRPSSNEQFF.

This clonotype was counted ten times or more. This chain links TRBV3-1 with TRBJ2-7, with D unclear. CDR3 length: 11 residues. Germline lookup yields CDR1 LGHDT and CDR2 YNNKEL (reference sequence). Trimming shortened V by 3 bases and J by 4 bases, and 4 bases separated the two germline ends. This CDR3 is CASSHIYEQYF. The CDR3 DNA reads as TGTGCCAGCAGCCATATTTACGAGCAGTACTTC.

The V and J genes are TRBV13 and TRBJ1-1; the D gene is possibly TRBD1 (5 bases). The CDR3 has 14 residues. Germline V gene data show CDR1 as PRHDT and CDR2 as FYEKMQ (reference sequence). The germline V and J ends were trimmed by 5 bases and 3 bases, with 13 bases remaining between them. The CDR3 is CASSQPLRDTEAFF. The CDR3 coding sequence is TGTGCCAGCAGCCAACCGCTCAGGGACACTGAAGCTTTCTTT.

In this sample, this clonotype turned up many times. The chain carries TRBV7-2 and TRBJ2-5, with a possible D match to TRBD2 (6 bases). Trimming removed 3 bases at V and 3 bases at J, with 14 bases between. This CDR3 spans 15 amino acids. Germline CDR1 is SGHTA and CDR2 is FQGNSA. Here the CDR3 DNA reads TGTGCCAGCAGCTTCAATGGGATAGCGGAAGAGACCCAGTACTTC. This sequence encodes CASSFNGIAEETQYF.